This T cell receptor beta chain was found in a study of T cell responses to AZD1222 COVID-19 vaccine (TCRdb year 2021). Regarding the study in general: A total of approximately 240 trial participants underwent TCR sequencing, of whom 207 received two doses of AZD1222 and around 25 received two doses of the MenACWY control vaccine. Trial participants were enrolled by age into 18-55, 56-69 and 70-plus year subgroups, with about 150, 28 and 57 TCR-sequenced participants respectively. What the work shows at the level of the full study, not this receptor alone: Only 5 to 7 AZD1222 recipients were SARS-CoV-2 seropositive at baseline, limiting conclusions about previously exposed vaccinees. Vaccine-associated CD4 TCRs spanned the whole spike protein, with dominant responses in regions 160-218 and 743-854. Participants were mostly white British and included more females than males, and it was suggested by the authors that clonal diversity may have been underestimated. Epitopes outside the regions mutated in the B.1.351 and B.1.1.7 variants were reportedly recognized by nearly half of the unique spike-specific TCRs. The 56-69-year group was small, and its depth increase did not reach significance, likely because of low power. Spike-specific TCR breadth and depth rose significantly after two AZD1222 doses compared with day 0 and with MenACWY recipients. Because no day 14 peak-response samples were available, the repertoires could be characterized only after the peak T cell response.

This clone was detected only once. Its antigen remains undetermined. No qualities accompany the bases; no much larger clone lies one base away. The sample's time point, from its label and the paper: baseline before first vaccination. Read against the paper, the sample's treatment or condition label means: meningococcal conjugate vaccine given as trial control. Vaccinee samples were obtained from the UK trials COV001 and COV002, which included a single-blind randomized controlled phase 2/3 trial of AZD1222 (ChAdOx1 nCoV-19) in healthy adults. For TCRbeta chain sequencing, PBMC samples were collected from trial participants at day 0 and at day 28 after the second dose. The CDR3 regions of human TCRbeta chains were analyzed by immunosequencing. The study's own analysis went as follows. Repertoire TCRs were checked for matches against a reference library of SARS-CoV-2-specific TCRs that had been generated using the MIRA antigen-specificity platform. Breadth was defined as the fraction of unique TCRs that were SARS-CoV-2-associated, and depth was defined as the fraction of total T cells that were SARS-CoV-2-associated. Using the MIRA data, each spike-specific TCR was mapped to the spike region that the TCR reacts to and placed in a CD4 or CD8 class. Log10-transformed breadth and depth values were compared by one-way ANOVA with Sidak's multiple comparisons tests. Held by TCRdb, this immuneACCESS table contains in-frame sequences only and omits some clones. Under half of the omission traces to an unresolved V gene where checked; the cause of the rest is unknown. V, J and clone size are taken as reported in that table, and D and trimming were inferred from the DNA itself. This sample holds about 90,000 clones; under 95% were observed only once. The top ten clones comprise approximately 5.2% of the sample.

The germline V gene encodes CDR1 LNHNV and CDR2 YYDKDF (reference sequence). V and J are truncated by 6 bases and 14 bases respectively, leaving an intervening sequence of 5 bases. Measured from the cysteine to the phenylalanine, the CDR3 is 9 residues long. Left in the record is the CDR3 DNA by itself, 27 bases read in frame from the first base. This receptor was identified in an adult in good health. Sequencing was performed on peripheral blood, taken on day 0 of MenACWY control vaccination. Recombination joined TRBV15 with TRBJ1-6; too little of a D gene remains to name it. The CDR3 corresponds to CATRVTLHF. The bases read TGTGCCACCAGGGTTACCCTCCACTTT.